This is a list of T cell receptor beta chains from one sample in a study of T cell changes during pregnancy in multiple sclerosis. Data came from immunoSEQ multiplex PCR; TCRdb stores just in-frame clones and leaves some out. The data show tens of thousands of clones, approximately 80% seen once. The source material was CD4+ T cells from peripheral blood mononuclear cells, sampled before pregnancy. The receptors shown here come from a female donor with multiple sclerosis, enrolled in a pregnancy study. The CDR3 runs from the conserved cysteine through the conserved F or W. The D gene is left open where the match is weak. Some rows have no size entry. The others give once, few or many, or a class for an expanded clone.

>TRBV5-1|TRBJ1-1|TRBD1|NA
TGCGCCAGCAGCTGGGAGGGGGGGGACAGGTCGACTGAAGCTTTCTTT
CASSWEGGDRSTEAFF
>TRBV5-6|TRBJ2-3|TRBD2|few
TGTGCCAGCAGCCCCTTAGCGGGAGAAGTAACAGATACGCAGTATTTT
CASSPLAGEVTDTQYF
>TRBV2|TRBJ2-1|TRBD2|NA
TGTGCCAGCCGCGGCCCGGGAGGGATATACAATGAGCAGTTCTTC
CASRGPGGIYNEQFF
>TRBV6-5|TRBJ1-1|NA|NA
TGTGCCAGCAGTCCCCAGACAGGATGGAACACTGAAGCTTTCTTT
CASSPQTGWNTEAFF
>TRBV9|TRBJ2-1|NA|NA
TGTGCCAGCAGCCTCCAACTGGGGGAGGACCCGTTCTTC
CASSLQLGEDPFF
>TRBV7-6|TRBJ2-1|NA|NA
TGTGCCAGCAGCAACCCTCCCAGGGGCAGCTCCTACAATGAGCAGTTCTTC
CASSNPPRGSSYNEQFF
>TRBV30|TRBJ2-2|NA|NA
TGTGCCTGGACAGAGAACACCGGGGAGCTGTTTTTT
CAWTENTGELFF
>TRBV7-2|TRBJ1-3|NA|NA
TGTGCCAGCAGCTTAGCGCGGGGGTCTGGAAACACCATATATTTT
CASSLARGSGNTIYF
>TRBV9|TRBJ1-4|NA|NA
TGTGCCAGCAGCTCTGGGCCCAATGAAAAACTGTTTTTT
CASSSGPNEKLFF
>TRBV4-3|TRBJ1-4|TRBD1|NA
TGCGCCAGCAGCCAAGATCTGACAGGGCAGGGTGAAAAACTGTTTTTT
CASSQDLTGQGEKLFF
>TRBV6-6|TRBJ1-6|NA|NA
TGTGCCAGCAGTTATAGTATTTCACCCCTCCACTTT
CASSYSISPLHF
>TRBV7-2|TRBJ1-4|NA|NA
TGTGCCAGCAGCCGAGGACAATCAACTAATGAAAAACTGTTTTTT
CASSRGQSTNEKLFF
>TRBV15|TRBJ2-2|NA|NA
TGTGCCACCAGCAGAGCGTTGGGGCCCGGGGAGCTGTTTTTT
CATSRALGPGELFF
>TRBV6-5|TRBJ1-2|NA|NA
TGTGCCAGCAGACAGGGCCCCTATGGCTACACCTTC
CASRQGPYGYTF
>TRBV28|TRBJ1-2|NA|few
TGTGCCAGCAGAGACAGTAGCTCGTTCCATGGCTACACCTTC
CASRDSSSFHGYTF
>TRBV30|TRBJ1-2|NA|NA
TGTGCCTGGAGTCCACAGGGTTATGGCTACACCTTC
CAWSPQGYGYTF
>TRBV19|TRBJ2-1|TRBD2|NA
TGTGCCAGTACGACTAGCGGGAAGGATGAGCAGTTCTTC
CASTTSGKDEQFF
>TRBV5-6|TRBJ1-1|NA|NA
TGTGCCAGCAGCTACGAGGCAGGGTGGAACACTGAAGCTTTCTTT
CASSYEAGWNTEAFF
>TRBV19|TRBJ1-2|NA|NA
TGTGCCAGTAGGACAGCCAACGCCCAGGGGTATGGTGGCTACACCTTC
CASRTANAQGYGGYTF
>TRBV27|TRBJ1-2|NA|NA
TGTGCCAGCAGTTTAGAAGCCCGGGGAGGCTACACCTTC
CASSLEARGGYTF
>TRBV6-5|TRBJ2-5|NA|NA
TGTGCCAGCAGTTACGGTAGACAAGAGACCCAGTACTTC
CASSYGRQETQYF
>TRBV6-6|TRBJ1-2|TRBD1|NA
TGTGCCAGCAGCCTGGGACAGGGTAGTAGGGGCTACACCTTC
CASSLGQGSRGYTF
>TRBV6-5|TRBJ2-7|NA|NA
TGTGCCAGCAGTTACTCGGACAGCGTTACTTTCTACGAGCAGTACTTC
CASSYSDSVTFYEQYF
>TRBV7-3|TRBJ2-5|NA|NA
TGTGCCAGCAGCAGGGGGGGACGAGAGACCCAGTACTTC
CASSRGGRETQYF
>TRBV19|TRBJ1-2|TRBD1|once
TGTGCCAGTAGTAGAGAACAGGGGAACTATGGCTACACCTTC
CASSREQGNYGYTF
>TRBV4-3|TRBJ1-2|NA|NA
TGCGCCAGCAGCCAAGGTTTATCGGGGGCTAACTATGGCTACACCTTC
CASSQGLSGANYGYTF
>TRBV25-1|TRBJ2-3|TRBD2|NA
TGTGCCAGCAGTGAGATCCCAGCGGGGGGTAGCACAGATACGCAGTATTTT
CASSEIPAGGSTDTQYF
>TRBV11-3|TRBJ2-3|NA|medium-sized
TGTGCCAGCAGCTTAAGTCGGACAGATACGCAGTATTTT
CASSLSRTDTQYF
>TRBV6-1|TRBJ2-1|TRBD1|NA
TGTGCCAGCGTCAGGGGGAGCCCAGTCTACAATGAGCAGTTCTTC
CASVRGSPVYNEQFF
>TRBV11-3|TRBJ2-1|TRBD2|few
TGTGCCAGCAGCCCTTCTAGCGGGAGCCGAAATGAGCAGTTCTTC
CASSPSSGSRNEQFF
>TRBV7-8|TRBJ2-5|NA|NA
TGTGCCAGCAGCCCCGTTTCGCAAGAGACCCAGTACTTC
CASSPVSQETQYF
>TRBV10-2|TRBJ2-3|NA|NA
TGCGCCAGCCGCGAGCTACCGCCGGGAACCTACACAGATACGCAGTATTTT
CASRELPPGTYTDTQYF
>TRBV25-1|TRBJ1-1|TRBD1|NA
TGTGCCAGCAGTGGGCGAGACAGGGGGTCCACTGAAGCTTTCTTT
CASSGRDRGSTEAFF
>TRBV7-2|TRBJ1-6|NA|NA
TGTGCCAGCAGCCCGCGCCTGGGGGGTTGGGGGGATAATTCACCCCTCCACTTT
CASSPRLGGWGDNSPLHF
>TRBV28|TRBJ2-7|TRBD2|NA
TGTGCCAGCAGGGGACGGGGGGTCTACGAGCAGTACTTC
CASRGRGVYEQYF
>TRBV7-9|TRBJ1-3|NA|NA
TGTGCCAGCAGCCCGTCCCGCACTACTTCTGGAAACACCATATATTTT
CASSPSRTTSGNTIYF
>TRBV14|TRBJ2-1|TRBD2|NA
TGTGCCAGCAGCCCCCTAGCGGGAGCCGCCTACAATGAGCAGTTCTTC
CASSPLAGAAYNEQFF
>TRBV7-9|TRBJ2-5|NA|NA
TGTGCCAGCAGCTTAGCCTCAGTAGAGACCCAGTACTTC
CASSLASVETQYF
>TRBV30|TRBJ1-5|TRBD1|NA
TGTGCCTGGGGACAGGGACAAGAGTTGAATCAGCCCCAGCATTTT
CAWGQGQELNQPQHF
>TRBV10-2|TRBJ2-7|TRBD1|NA
TGCGCCAGCAGTGATCACCTGTCCGGGACAGGGCCCGGGGAGCAGTACTTC
CASSDHLSGTGPGEQYF
>TRBV7-2|TRBJ2-2|TRBD2|NA
TGTGCCAGCAGCTGGACTAGCGGGGACACCGGGGAGCTGTTTTTT
CASSWTSGDTGELFF
>TRBV6-1|TRBJ2-1|TRBD2|NA
TGTGCCAGCAGTGCCGGACTAGCGGGAGAAATTCGGCAGTTCTTC
CASSAGLAGEIRQFF
>TRBV6-6|TRBJ2-2|TRBD2|NA
TGTGCCAGCCGTAGCGGGGTCTACGGGGAGCTGTTTTTT
CASRSGVYGELFF
>TRBV29-1|TRBJ2-3|NA|few
TGCAGCGTTGGAGTTCTAATTTTAGGCGGGACTGCAGATACGCAGTATTTT
CSVGVLILGGTADTQYF
>TRBV6-5|TRBJ2-7|TRBD1|NA
TGTGCCAGCAGTTACTCCAAGTGGACAGGGACCAACGAGCAGTACTTC
CASSYSKWTGTNEQYF
>TRBV6-5|TRBJ2-7|NA|NA
TGTGCCAGCAGTTACTCAGGGGGCGGGGTCGAGCAGTACTTC
CASSYSGGGVEQYF
>TRBV30|TRBJ2-7|NA|once
TGTGCCTGGGGACTCCCATACGAGCAGTACTTC
CAWGLPYEQYF
>TRBV10-1|TRBJ2-3|NA|NA
TGCGCCAGCACCCCAGGGGCGGGCGATACGCAGTATTTT
CASTPGAGDTQYF
>TRBV9|TRBJ2-2|TRBD2|once
TGTGCCAGCAGCGCACCGGGACTAGTAGGAACCGGGGAGCTGTTTTTT
CASSAPGLVGTGELFF
>TRBV5-8|TRBJ2-7|NA|NA
TGTGCCAGCAGCTTGATGCCTAGCGCTTCCTACGAGCAGTACTTC
CASSLMPSASYEQYF
>TRBV5-1|TRBJ2-5|NA|NA
TGCGCCAGCAGTTTAGGGGGTACAAGCCTCCAAGAGACCCAGTACTTC
CASSLGGTSLQETQYF
>TRBV7-2|TRBJ1-2|NA|NA
TGTGCCAGCAGCTTAACTCAGGGGTTGGTGGGCTACACCTTC
CASSLTQGLVGYTF
>TRBV15|TRBJ2-7|NA|NA
TGTGCCACCAGCAGAGGGGGGACACGCACCTACGAGCAGTACTTC
CATSRGGTRTYEQYF
>TRBV2|TRBJ2-5|NA|NA
TGTGCCAGCAGTTGGAGACGTGGCCAAGAGACCCAGTACTTC
CASSWRRGQETQYF